The T cell receptor beta chain under discussion was sequenced for a study of PD-L1 blockade in urothelial cancer. Study overall: Patients commenced intravenous atezolizumab, 1,200 mg every 3 weeks, in 2014. Between 0 and 3 prior chemotherapy regimens had been given to patients. T cell content in blood samples showed a median of around 150,000.

Spiking each PCR with synthetic TCR analog templates was performed. The data were produced by immunoSEQ multiplex PCR, yet TCRdb's version contains in-frame clones alone and is incomplete. The data show around 79,000 clones, approximately 80% seen once. Time point denoted: pretreatment peripheral blood. The CDR3 runs to 13 residues. V lost 7 bases, J lost 2 bases, and 9 bases lay in between. CDR1 and CDR2 (germline): MDHEN, SYDVKM. The source material was PBMCs, sampled around atezolizumab (anti-PD-L1) treatment. This clonotype was sampled from a man aged 35 to 55 with urothelial cancer. The chain combines TRBV28 with TRBJ1-5; D is undetermined. CDR3 loop: CASMDRGNQPQHF. For the CDR3, the DNA is TGTGCCAGCATGGATCGGGGCAATCAGCCCCAGCATTTT.